These 21 T cell receptor beta chains were sequenced from one sample in a study of blood T cells in healthy people across ages. Primed by a sample-barcoded 5' primer and a J-beta primer mix, a second PCR proceeded for about 6 to 12 cycles. TCRdb re-derived calls from the 5' RACE reads in MiXCR, one entry per CDR3 protein. The table lists some 780,000 distinct CDR3 sequences, around three fifths of them singletons. Sequenced material: blood. These receptors came from a man between 35 and 55 years old in good health.

This clonotype was counted between two and nine times. V usage is TRBV7-9 and J usage is TRBJ1-2, with a weak D call TRBD1 (5 bases). Per germline, CDR1 SEHNR and CDR2 FQNEAQ (reference sequence). There are 13 residues in the CDR3. Trimming pared 5 bases from V and 4 bases from J, leaving 11 bases between. DNA of the CDR3: TGTGCCAGCAGCCTGACAGACACCTATGGCTACACCTTC. Its translation: CASSLTDTYGYTF.

CDR3 DNA: TGCGCCAGCAGCCAAGCATGGGCTAACTATGGCTACACCTTC. Protein: CASSQAWANYGYTF. This chain links TRBV4-3 with TRBJ1-2; D remains ambiguous. This CDR3 spans 14 amino acids. The ends were cut back, 1 base at V and 0 bases at J, with 6 bases in the middle. From germline, CDR1 is LGHNA and CDR2 YSLEER.

This clonotype was seen a few times. A clone one base away is much larger, so this may be a read error. V is TRBV4-2 and J is TRBJ2-6; TRBD1 matches 7 bases. With 2 bases clipped from V and 1 base from J, the junction kept 8 bases outside the gene matches. The CDR3 totals 18 residues. Germline V gene lookup returns CDR1 LGHNA and CDR2 YNFKEQ. The CDR3 spells CASSQPGQTRSGANVLTF. The CDR3 bases are TGTGCCAGCAGCCAACCGGGACAGACAAGATCTGGGGCCAACGTCCTGACTTTC.

The CDR3 loop reads CASSLVLAGGSGGELFF. The DNA for the CDR3 is TGTGCCAGCAGCTTAGTCCTAGCGGGGGGTTCAGGCGGGGAGCTGTTTTTT. The chain joins TRBV7-2 to TRBJ2-2; 11 bases are shared with TRBD2. The V gene's germline CDR1 is SGHTA and CDR2 FQGNSA. The CDR3 runs to 17 residues. J was trimmed by 7 bases and V by 1 base; bases with no gene match: 8.

Comment on this clonotype: A much larger clone differs by one base, so this may be a read error. The gene calls are TRBV29-1 and TRBJ2-3; 7 bases are a match to TRBD2. The germline CDR1 and CDR2 sequences are SQVTM and ANQGSEA. The CDR3 consists of 13 residues. The ends lost 7 bases at V and 3 bases at J; junction bases unmatched: 7. The DNA of the CDR3 is TGCAGCGCAACTAGCGAGGGAACAGATACGCAGTATTTT. It specifies CSATSEGTDTQYF.

This clonotype showed up just a few times. A much larger clone lies one base from this, so it may be a read error. This rearrangement joins TRBV20-1 to TRBJ2-1; TRBD1 matches at 7 bases. CDR1 and CDR2 from the germline V gene are DFQATT and SNEGSKA (reference sequence). V was pared by 0 bases and J by 7 bases, with 6 bases of the junction left unmatched. The CDR3 contains 14 residues. DNA of the CDR3: TGCAGTGCTAGAGATGTACAGGGGTGGAATGAGCAGTTCTTC. This translates into CSARDVQGWNEQFF.

J is TRBJ2-7 and V is TRBV20-1; D might be TRBD1 (6 bases). This CDR3 is built from 12 residues. The V end was cut by 5 bases, the J end by 4 bases, with 12 bases between. Germline loops: CDR1 DFQATT, CDR2 SNEGSKA (reference sequence). The CDR3 nucleotides are TGCAGTGCTCCGAGGGGGAATTACGAGCAGTACTTC. Translated: CSAPRGNYEQYF.

The chain employs TRBV21-1 and TRBJ2-7; TRBD1 is the table's D call and was not checked against the DNA. TRBV21-1 is marked as a pseudogene. CDR3 length: 14 amino acids. CDR3 amino acids: CASSKVSGGYEQYF. CDR3 bases: TGTGCCAGCAGCAAGGTGTCGGGGGGCTACGAGCAGTACTTC.

The CDR3 nucleotides are TGTGCCAGCAGTTTACCAGGGGCTGGGGTCGAGCAGTACTTC. It translates to CASSLPGAGVEQYF. The V gene is TRBV28, the J gene TRBJ2-4; D perhaps matches TRBD1 (6 bases). Near its end, the DNA agrees better with TRBJ2-7, so the J call may be wrong. The CDR3 contains 14 residues. CDR1 is MDHEN, CDR2 SYDVKM, per germline.

V gene TRBV6-1 combines with J gene TRBJ2-1, with D maybe TRBD2 (6 bases). In germline, CDR1 is MNHNS, CDR2 SASEGT. The CDR3 loop spans 16 amino acids. Trimming cost V 4 bases and J 6 bases, with 19 bases left between them. CDR3 coding DNA: TGTGCCAGCAGTGGGACACACTCCCGGGAGATCAATGAGCAGTTCTTC. Translation gives CASSGTHSREINEQFF.

The CDR3 DNA reads as TGTGCCAGCAGTTTAGTTTCTTCGGGCTATGGCTACACCTTC. Amino acids: CASSLVSSGYGYTF. This chain joins TRBV12-3 or TRBV12-4 and TRBJ1-2, with D unresolved. V was shortened by 1 base and J by 4 bases, with 10 bases between the two germline ends. The CDR3 sequence is 14 residues long.

Note on this clonotype: This may arise from a read error, as a much more abundant clone is one base away. The chain couples TRBV4-1 to TRBJ2-4; the D call may be TRBD1 or TRBD2 (5 bases each). CDR3 size: 13 residues. Germline CDR1 MGHRA, CDR2 YSYEKL. This CDR3 reads CVSSQGLGDQQYF. The CDR3 coding sequence is TGCGTCAGCAGCCAAGGTCTTGGGGACCAGCAGTACTTC.

The table lists this clonotype with a few counts. The chain carries TRBV12-3 or TRBV12-4 and TRBJ2-3; 7 bases align to TRBD2. Unmatched junction bases numbered 7, after V lost 2 bases and J lost 5 bases. This CDR3 is built from 15 residues. Written as DNA, the CDR3 is TGTGCCAGCAGTTTAAGGGCGGGAGAAGGAGATACGCAGTATTTT. Residues: CASSLRAGEGDTQYF.

The chain recombines TRBV9 with TRBJ2-1; TRBD2 matches at 7 bases. The CDR3 spans 14 residues. Germline V CDR1 and CDR2: SGDLS, YYNGEE. V dropped 2 bases and J dropped 9; count of bases not matched to a gene: 8. The DNA of the CDR3 is TGTGCCAGCAGCGTCCGGGGGGATATAAGTGAGCAGTTCTTC. Translating it yields CASSVRGDISEQFF.

The V and J genes are TRBV29-1 and TRBJ2-7; 7 bases are a match to TRBD2. The V and J ends lost 7 bases and 3 bases, in that order; junction bases with no gene match: 9. The germline V gene encodes CDR1 SQVTM and CDR2 ANQGSEA. The length of the CDR3 is 13 residues. The CDR3 DNA reads as TGCAGCGCCCTCGGGGGGTGGAACTACGAGCAGTACTTC. It specifies CSALGGWNYEQYF.

This clonotype has a handful of counts. The rearrangement uses TRBV9 and TRBJ2-5, with 9 bases that match TRBD2. This CDR3 contains 18 residues. Per germline, CDR1 SGDLS and CDR2 YYNGEE. With 0 bases clipped from V and 2 bases from J, the junction kept 11 bases outside the gene matches. In nucleotides, the CDR3 is TGTGCCAGCAGCGTAGGTCTTAAGCGGGGGGCCCAACAAGAGACCCAGTACTTC. Its protein product is CASSVGLKRGAQQETQYF.

The chain joins TRBV25-1 to TRBJ1-2; D not resolved. V shed 6 bases and J shed 4 bases, with 12 bases lying between them. The CDR3 is 13 residues long. CDR1 and CDR2 (germline): MGHDK, SYGVNS. In nucleotides, the CDR3 is TGTGCCAGCAGAAGGGATGCGGGCTATGGCTACACCTTC. Translating it yields CASRRDAGYGYTF.

The chain recombines TRBV27 with TRBJ2-4; D is possibly TRBD1 (5 bases). The J call may be in error: the DNA end matches TRBJ2-7 better. Germline V lookup: CDR1 MNHEY, CDR2 SMNVEV (reference sequence). CDR3 length: 12 amino acids. The CDR3 sequence is CASSNQGNEQYF. Here the CDR3 DNA reads TGTGCCAGCAGCAACCAGGGCAACGAGCAGTACTTC.

CDR3 loop: CASSDKGIGEANVLTF. For the CDR3, the DNA is TGTGCCAGCAGCGATAAGGGAATAGGTGAGGCCAACGTCCTGACTTTC. V and J are TRBV28 and TRBJ2-6; D uncertain. Deletions cut 6 bases from V and 6 bases from J, with 18 bases between. Per the germline V gene, CDR1 is MDHEN and CDR2 is SYDVKM. The CDR3 consists of 16 residues. The full variable domain, rest sourced from reference TRBV28 and TRBJ2-6, is DVKVTQSSRYLVKRTGEKVFLECVQDMDHENMFWYRQDPGLGLRLIYFSYDVKMKEKGDIPEGYSVSREKKERFSLILESASTNQTSMYLCASSDKGIGEANVLTFGAGSRLTVL.

This chain joins TRBV12-3 or TRBV12-4 and TRBJ2-4; D call uncertain. The last part of the DNA fits TRBJ2-5 better; the J call may be wrong. This CDR3 comprises 16 residues. CDR3 region: CASSPTGRDFQETQYF. The CDR3 bases are TGTGCCAGCAGTCCGACCGGACGAGACTTCCAAGAGACCCAGTACTTC.

The chain couples TRBV9 to TRBJ2-1; D ambiguous. The germline V gene has CDR1 SGDLS and CDR2 YYNGEE. The CDR3 is 13 amino acids. V was pared by 3 bases and J by 6 bases, with 10 bases between. CDR3 in DNA: TGTGCCAGCAGCGCAAGACTGTTCAATGAGCAGTTCTTC. This encodes CASSARLFNEQFF.